A single sample is the source of the 30 T cell receptor beta chains below, sequenced in a study of cytomegalovirus exposure and HLA in healthy donors. The PCR had 60 Vbeta and 13 Jbeta primers. Profiled with immunoSEQ multiplex PCR; TCRdb holds only in-frame clones, not every one. Reported are about 130,000 clones; the ten largest clones contain under 2%. The sample comprised PBMCs. Every receptor here comes from a woman between 35 and 50 years old in good health and CMV-seropositive.

V is TRBV6-6 and J is TRBJ2-5, with a tentative D call TRBD1 (6 bases). Germline loops: CDR1 MNHNY, CDR2 SVGAGI (reference sequence). With 4 bases removed from V and 4 bases from J, the gap between germline ends came to 13 bases. This CDR3 has 14 amino acids. CDR3 residues: CASSSQGVGETQYF. The CDR3 region has the DNA TGTGCCAGCAGTTCACAGGGAGTGGGAGAGACCCAGTACTTC.

Note on this clone: The same CDR3 is also encoded by other DNA sequences in this sample. The J gene is TRBJ2-7, the V gene TRBV28; D uncertain. Germline values: CDR1 MDHEN, CDR2 SYDVKM. This CDR3 region has 13 residues. Trimming removed 3 bases at V and 1 base at J, with 7 bases between. CDR3 DNA: TGTGCCAGCAGTTTTAGTTTATCCTACGAGCAGTACTTC. It encodes CASSFSLSYEQYF.

The rearrangement joins TRBV9 to TRBJ2-7, with D maybe TRBD2 (5 bases). The CDR3 is made up of 15 amino acids. Germline V gives CDR1 SGDLS, CDR2 YYNGEE. V was cut by 0 bases and J by 3 bases, with 13 bases left in between. The CDR3 is CASSVGGLLVYEQYF. The CDR3, as DNA: TGTGCCAGCAGCGTAGGGGGTTTACTAGTCTACGAGCAGTACTTC.

The chain links TRBV7-9 to TRBJ2-1; the D gene is possibly TRBD2 (5 bases). V lost 5 bases and J lost 0, with 8 bases in between. CDR1 and CDR2 (germline): SEHNR, FQNEAQ (reference sequence). CDR3 length equals 14 residues. The CDR3 spells CASSGEFSYNEQFF. Here the CDR3 DNA reads TGTGCCAGCAGCGGGGAGTTCTCCTACAATGAGCAGTTCTTC.

V is TRBV18 and J is TRBJ2-5; 8 bases are shared with TRBD1. The CDR3 length is 15 residues. CDR1 and CDR2 (germline): KGHSH, LQKENI. The V gene end was trimmed by 3 bases and the J gene end by 3 bases; junction bases not matched to a gene: 6. The CDR3 coding sequence is TGTGCCAGCTCACCCGATCAGGGGGCAGAAGAGACCCAGTACTTC. It translates to CASSPDQGAEETQYF.

The V gene is TRBV5-1, the J gene TRBJ2-3; D remains ambiguous. The CDR3 sequence is 14 residues long. Trimming cost V 4 bases and J 0 bases, with 9 bases left between them. CDR1 SGHRS and CDR2 YFSETQ come from the germline V gene. The CDR3 bases are TGCGCCAGCAGCCTCTACCCTAGCACAGATACGCAGTATTTT. Residues: CASSLYPSTDTQYF.

The CDR3 region has the DNA TGTGCCAGCAGAGACAGGGGCTCCCGCACAGATACGCAGTATTTT. This sequence encodes CASRDRGSRTDTQYF. The rearrangement uses TRBV6-6 and TRBJ2-3; 8 bases align to TRBD1. The CDR3 is made up of 15 amino acids. The germline V gene encodes CDR1 MNHNY and CDR2 SVGAGI (reference sequence). V was pared by 6 bases and J by 1 base, with 6 bases of the junction left unmatched.

The J gene is TRBJ1-1, the V gene TRBV5-4; D perhaps matches TRBD1 (5 bases). The ends were cut back, 3 bases at V and 4 bases at J, with 10 bases in the middle. The CDR3 spans 13 residues. Germline V gene sequence: CDR1 SGHNT, CDR2 YYREEE (reference sequence). Here the CDR3 DNA reads TGTGCCAGCAGCTCTCAGGGAAGCACTGAAGCTTTCTTT. This codes for CASSSQGSTEAFF. The full variable domain, completed using reference TRBV5-4 and TRBJ1-1, is ETGVTQSPTHLIKTRGQQVTLRCSSQSGHNTVSWYQQALGQGPQFIFQYYREEENGRGNFPPRFSGLQFPNYSSELNVNALELDDSALYLCASSSQGSTEAFFGQGTRLTVV.

The J gene is TRBJ2-7, the V gene TRBV28; 7 bases line up with TRBD1. Germline V gene sequence: CDR1 MDHEN, CDR2 SYDVKM. V trimming: 9 bases; J trimming: 1 base; junction bases outside the gene matches: 9. CDR3 length: 14 amino acids. The CDR3 DNA sequence: TGTGCCAGTACCCGGGACAGACCGTCCTACGAGCAGTACTTC. It yields the protein CASTRDRPSYEQYF.

The rearrangement uses TRBV11-2 and TRBJ2-7, with 8 bases that match TRBD2. The germline V gene has CDR1 SGHAT and CDR2 FQNNGV. The CDR3 consists of 14 residues. V gave up 1 base and J gave up 4 bases; unmatched junction bases: 3. CDR3 region: CASSLGAGGYEQYF. The CDR3 nucleotides read TGTGCCAGCAGCTTAGGGGCGGGAGGTTACGAGCAGTACTTC.

The chain employs TRBV18 and TRBJ1-3, with 9 nucleotides matching TRBD1. CDR1 is KGHSH, CDR2 LQKENI, per germline. This CDR3 is 17 amino acids long. The V gene end was trimmed by 2 bases and the J gene end by 0 bases; junction bases not matched to a gene: 5. This chain's CDR3 is CASSPRGQGTSGNTIYF. As DNA, the CDR3 is TGTGCCAGCTCACCAAGGGGACAGGGTACCTCTGGAAACACCATATATTTT.

V usage is TRBV9 and J usage is TRBJ2-5; the match to TRBD1 covers 8 bases. The V gene's germline CDR1 is SGDLS and CDR2 YYNGEE. Trimming took 3 bases from V and 2 from J; bases not matched to a gene: 3. The CDR3 runs to 14 residues. DNA for the CDR3: TGTGCCAGCAGCGCCCGGACAGGGCAAGAGACCCAGTACTTC. It is translated as CASSARTGQETQYF. The full variable domain, its missing parts supplied by reference TRBV9 and TRBJ2-5, is DSGVTQTPKHLITATGQRVTLRCSPRSGDLSVYWYQQSLDQGLQFLIQYYNGEERAKGNILERFSAQQFPDLHSELNLSSLELGDSALYFCASSARTGQETQYFGPGTRLLVL.

The V call is TRBV2, the J call TRBJ1-1, with TRBD1 identical over 9 bases. Germline-derived CDR1 and CDR2 are SNHLY and FYNNEI. Germline trimming cut 1 base from V and 7 bases from J; bases unmatched to any gene: 7. The length of the CDR3 is 15 residues. CDR3 protein: CASSEGGQGTIEAFF. In DNA form, the CDR3 reads TGTGCCAGCAGTGAAGGGGGACAGGGAACGATTGAAGCTTTCTTT.

The chain has TRBV13 and TRBJ2-1; D is uncertain. Trimming shortened V by 0 bases and J by 10 bases, and 10 bases separated the two germline ends. The length of the CDR3 is 13 residues. Germline CDR1 PRHDT, CDR2 FYEKMQ (reference sequence). The CDR3 spells CASSLGSEREQFF. The CDR3 DNA follows: TGTGCCAGCAGCTTAGGGAGCGAGCGCGAGCAGTTCTTC.

This chain uses TRBV6-1 with TRBJ2-2; TRBD2 aligns across 9 bases. The CDR3 covers 14 residues. Trimming took 7 bases from V and 7 from J; bases not matched to a gene: 7. Germline CDR1 MNHNS, CDR2 SASEGT. CDR3 DNA sequence: TGTGCCAGCACCGTAGCGGGAGTGTACGGGGAGCTGTTTTTT. Its protein is CASTVAGVYGELFF.

V gene TRBV19 combines with J gene TRBJ2-7, with 9 positions matching TRBD2. The CDR3 runs 15 residues. J was trimmed by 2 bases and V by 3 bases; bases with no gene match: 5. In germline, CDR1 is LNHDA, CDR2 SQIVND (reference sequence). The CDR3 loop reads CASSITSGQTYEQYF. CDR3 sequence (DNA): TGTGCCAGTAGTATCACTAGCGGGCAAACCTACGAGCAGTACTTC.

The chain links TRBV7-2 to TRBJ1-1; 8 nucleotides line up with TRBD1. Germline-derived CDR1 and CDR2 are SGHTA and FQGNSA. The CDR3 sequence is 14 residues long. V lost 5 bases to trimming and J lost 4 bases; unmatched junction nucleotides: 6. CDR3 sequence: CASSPRGRGTEAFF. The CDR3 DNA reads TGTGCCAGCAGCCCCAGGGGGCGCGGCACTGAAGCTTTCTTT.

The chain couples TRBV4-1 to TRBJ2-1; possibly TRBD2 for D (6 bases). Per the germline V gene, CDR1 is MGHRA and CDR2 is YSYEKL. The CDR3 runs to 15 residues. The V end was cut by 3 bases, the J end by 7 bases, with 16 bases between. In DNA form, the CDR3 reads TGCGCCAGCAGCCATATAGGGTCTGGGGGGAATGAGCAGTTCTTC. Translating it yields CASSHIGSGGNEQFF.

The rearrangement joins TRBV7-9 to TRBJ2-7; D not certain. The CDR3 contains 14 residues. CDR1 is SEHNR, CDR2 FQNEAQ, per germline (reference sequence). Between the trimmed V and J ends, which lost 4 bases and 0 bases, there was a span of 10 bases. CDR3 in amino acids: CASSSSLRSYEQYF. The CDR3 coding sequence is TGTGCCAGCAGCTCCTCCCTTCGCTCCTACGAGCAGTACTTC.

The V and J genes are TRBV6-5 and TRBJ1-5, with 8 positions matching TRBD1. The CDR3 is made up of 14 amino acids. Unmatched junction bases numbered 3, after V lost 4 bases and J lost 4 bases. Germline CDR1 reads MNHEY; CDR2 reads SVGAGI. CDR3 DNA: TGTGCCAGCAGTTCGAGGACAGGGAATCAGCCCCAGCATTTT. Translating it yields CASSSRTGNQPQHF.

The chain uses TRBV5-6 and TRBJ1-2; TRBD1 is a possible D gene (5 bases). V lost 0 bases and J 9 bases, leaving 18 bases between the germline ends. The CDR3 length is 15 residues. Looked up from germline, CDR1 is SGHDT and CDR2 is YYEEEE. The CDR3 nucleotides read TGTGCCAGCAGCTTGGAGGGACGGGGACTTGTGAGCTACACCTTC. This gives the protein CASSLEGRGLVSYTF.

The J gene is TRBJ1-1, the V gene TRBV5-6, with D hard to call. V lost 0 bases and J 8 bases, leaving 14 bases between the germline ends. The CDR3 loop spans 14 amino acids. Germline V gene data show CDR1 as SGHDT and CDR2 as YYEEEE. CDR3 nucleotides: TGTGCCAGCAGCTTGGGTTTTTTGTGGCCCGAAGCTTTCTTT. This sequence encodes CASSLGFLWPEAFF.

The chain recombines TRBV4-3 with TRBJ2-5; a possible D gene is TRBD1 (5 bases). The germline V and J ends were trimmed by 0 bases and 3 bases, with 11 bases remaining between them. This CDR3 comprises 15 residues. The germline V gene has CDR1 LGHNA and CDR2 YSLEER. CDR3 sequence reads: CASSQDHRKKETQYF. Written as DNA, the CDR3 is TGCGCCAGCAGCCAAGATCACAGGAAAAAAGAGACCCAGTACTTC.

V gene TRBV28 combines with J gene TRBJ2-3, with a weak D call TRBD2 (6 bases). CDR3 length equals 12 residues. Germline values: CDR1 MDHEN, CDR2 SYDVKM. V was pared by 6 bases and J by 8 bases, with 12 bases between. The CDR3 region has the DNA TGTGCCAGCAGCCGGGACTTTAGTACGCAGTATTTT. This encodes CASSRDFSTQYF. Complete variable domain (other parts from reference TRBV28 and TRBJ2-3): DVKVTQSSRYLVKRTGEKVFLECVQDMDHENMFWYRQDPGLGLRLIYFSYDVKMKEKGDIPEGYSVSREKKERFSLILESASTNQTSMYLCASSRDFSTQYFGPGTRLTVL.

Regarding this clone: Other nucleotide sequences in the sample specify the same CDR3. The rearrangement joins TRBV6-5 to TRBJ1-1; unclear D gene. The length of the CDR3 is 13 residues. Trimming stripped 2 bases from V and 1 base from J, with 5 bases between. From germline, CDR1 is MNHEY and CDR2 SVGAGI. The CDR3 reads CASSYSQNTEAFF. CDR3 bases: TGTGCCAGCAGTTACAGCCAGAACACTGAAGCTTTCTTT.

Notes on this clone: Other DNA sequences in this sample translate to the same CDR3. The gene calls are TRBV6-5 and TRBJ1-1; tentative D call: TRBD1 (6 bases). Germline V CDR1 and CDR2: MNHEY, SVGAGI. The CDR3 consists of 13 residues. With 6 bases removed from V and 2 bases from J, the gap between germline ends came to 10 bases. DNA of the CDR3: TGTGCCAGCAGCCTGACAGGAAACACTGAAGCTTTCTTT. Encoded protein: CASSLTGNTEAFF.

The chain employs TRBV10-3 and TRBJ2-1; TRBD1 matches at 7 bases. CDR1 and CDR2 (germline): ENHRY, SYGVKD. This CDR3 has 12 amino acids. The V and J ends lost 2 bases and 10 bases, in that order; junction bases with no gene match: 2. In DNA form, the CDR3 reads TGTGCCATCAGTGAGCCGACAGGGGAGCAGTTCTTC. The encoded protein is CAISEPTGEQFF.

The J gene is TRBJ2-5, the V gene TRBV6-1; D perhaps matches TRBD2 (5 bases). The CDR3 contains 15 residues. Germline CDR1 MNHNS, CDR2 SASEGT. V was cut by 1 base and J by 4 bases, with 13 bases left in between. CDR3 region: CASSEVGGSGETQYF. The DNA of the CDR3 is TGTGCCAGCAGTGAAGTCGGTGGGAGTGGAGAGACCCAGTACTTC.

The rearrangement uses TRBV28 and TRBJ1-5, with 8 bases aligning to TRBD1. Trimming removed 6 bases from V and 5 bases from J; junction bases left unmatched: 9. The CDR3 is made up of 15 amino acids. Germline V gene lookup returns CDR1 MDHEN and CDR2 SYDVKM. CDR3 in DNA: TGTGCCAGCAGCTCTCTCACAGGGGGGGATCAGCCCCAGCATTTT. It codes for CASSSLTGGDQPQHF.

This chain uses TRBV7-9 with TRBJ2-7; 8 bases are a match to TRBD1. Germline-derived CDR1 and CDR2 are SEHNR and FQNEAQ (reference sequence). This CDR3 spans 17 amino acids. J gave up 0 bases and V 0 bases, and 7 bases lay outside the gene matches. CDR3 region: CASSLAGQGGSSYEQYF. CDR3 nucleotides: TGTGCCAGCAGCTTAGCTGGACAGGGAGGTTCCTCCTACGAGCAGTACTTC.